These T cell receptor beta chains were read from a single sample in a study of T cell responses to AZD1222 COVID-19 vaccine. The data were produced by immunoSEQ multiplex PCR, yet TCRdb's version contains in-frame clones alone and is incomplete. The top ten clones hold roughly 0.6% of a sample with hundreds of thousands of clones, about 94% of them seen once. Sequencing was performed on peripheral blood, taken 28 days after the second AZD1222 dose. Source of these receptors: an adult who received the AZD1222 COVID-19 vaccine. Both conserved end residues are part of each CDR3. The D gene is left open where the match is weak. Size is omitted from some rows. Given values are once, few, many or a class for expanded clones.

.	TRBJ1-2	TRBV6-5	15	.	TGTGCCAGCAGGCTATACTCCTCAGCTAACTATGGCTACACCTTC	CASRLYSSANYGYTF
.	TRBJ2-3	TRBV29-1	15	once	TGCAGCGCCCGAAGTCCGGACTTAAGCACAGATACGCAGTATTTT	CSARSPDLSTDTQYF
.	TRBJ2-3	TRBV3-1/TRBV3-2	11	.	TGTGCCAGCAGCCAAGAGGGTACGCAGTATTTT	CASSQEGTQYF
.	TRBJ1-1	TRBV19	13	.	TGTGCCAGTGGCACCAAAGGGGTCACTGAAGCTTTCTTT	CASGTKGVTEAFF
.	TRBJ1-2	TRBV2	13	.	TGTGCCAGCAGTGGGACGTCCAACTATGGCTACACCTTC	CASSGTSNYGYTF
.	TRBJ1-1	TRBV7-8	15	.	TGTGCCAGCAGCCGCCTTAATCCTAAATTCACTGAAGCTTTCTTT	CASSRLNPKFTEAFF
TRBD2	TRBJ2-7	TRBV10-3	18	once	TGTGCCATCAGCACCGGGACTAGCGGGGGGACACATTCCTACGAGCAGTACTTC	CAISTGTSGGTHSYEQYF
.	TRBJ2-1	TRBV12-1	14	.	TGTGCCACCCAAGGGACAGTCTCCTACAATGAGCAGTTCTTC	CATQGTVSYNEQFF
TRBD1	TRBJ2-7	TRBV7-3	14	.	TGTGCCAGCAGCTTATCAGGGGGCAAGTACGAGCAGTACTTC	CASSLSGGKYEQYF
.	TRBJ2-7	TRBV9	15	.	TGTGCCAGCAGCGTAGCTTCGGGACTGGCCTACGAGCAGTACTTC	CASSVASGLAYEQYF
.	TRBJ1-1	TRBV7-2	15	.	TGTGCCAGCAGCTTACGGGGTCCCCGCAACACTGAAGCTTTCTTT	CASSLRGPRNTEAFF
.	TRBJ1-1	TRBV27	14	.	TGTGCCAGCAGTTTAAGACGGGAGAACACTGAAGCTTTCTTT	CASSLRRENTEAFF
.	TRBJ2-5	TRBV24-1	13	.	TGTGCCACCAGTGATGAACCCAATAAGACCCAGTACTTC	CATSDEPNKTQYF
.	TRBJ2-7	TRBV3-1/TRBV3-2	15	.	TGTGCCAGCAGCCAAGAGTCTGTACCATCCTACGAGCAGTACTTC	CASSQESVPSYEQYF
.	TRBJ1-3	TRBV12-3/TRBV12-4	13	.	TGTGCCAGCAGCCCCGACTCTGGAAACACCATATATTTT	CASSPDSGNTIYF
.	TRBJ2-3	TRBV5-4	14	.	TGTGCCAGCAGCTTTCCGCTAGCTACAGATACGCAGTATTTT	CASSFPLATDTQYF
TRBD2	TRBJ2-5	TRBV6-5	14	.	TGTGCCAGCAACTTACGGGGGGGAGAAGAGACCCAGTACTTC	CASNLRGGEETQYF
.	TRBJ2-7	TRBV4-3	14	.	TGCGCCAGCAGCCAAGAAAGGCACTCCTACGAGCAGTACTTC	CASSQERHSYEQYF
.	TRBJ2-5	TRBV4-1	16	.	TGCGCCAGCAGCCGGTTTACCGGGCCGGGCGTGGAGACCCAGTACTTC	CASSRFTGPGVETQYF
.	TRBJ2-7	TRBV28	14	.	TGTGCCAGCAGTTTATCGCCCCGCACCTACGAGCAGTACTTC	CASSLSPRTYEQYF
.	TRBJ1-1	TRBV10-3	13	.	TGTGCCATCAGGCCCTCAAGAGACACTGAAGCTTTCTTT	CAIRPSRDTEAFF
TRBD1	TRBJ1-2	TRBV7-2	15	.	TGTGCCAGCAGCCCACCAGGGGACAGGGGATACGGCTACACCTTC	CASSPPGDRGYGYTF
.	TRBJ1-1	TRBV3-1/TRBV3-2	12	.	TGTGCCAGCAGCCAAGGTAGGCGTGGGGCTTTCTTT	CASSQGRRGAFF
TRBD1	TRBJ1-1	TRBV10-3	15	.	TGTGCCATCAGTGATCGGGACAGGGTTAACACTGAAGCTTTCTTT	CAISDRDRVNTEAFF
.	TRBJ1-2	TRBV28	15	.	TGTGCCAGCAGTCGAGTCCGCAGGGGCCCTAGGGGCTACACCTTC	CASSRVRRGPRGYTF
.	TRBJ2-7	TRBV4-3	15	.	TGCGCCAGCAGCCAAGCACCCGGGAGAGGGTACGAGCAGTACTTC	CASSQAPGRGYEQYF
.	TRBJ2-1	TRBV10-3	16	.	TGTGCCATCAGTTTTTATACTGGCCAGGGGTCCAATGAGCAGTTCTTC	CAISFYTGQGSNEQFF
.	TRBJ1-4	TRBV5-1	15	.	TGCGCCAGCAGCTTTGAAGGCGTCGGTAATGAAAAACTGTTTTTT	CASSFEGVGNEKLFF
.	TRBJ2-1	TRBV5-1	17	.	TGCGCCAGCAGCTTGCTTGGCCAGGGGGGCTCCTACAATGAGCAGTTCTTC	CASSLLGQGGSYNEQFF
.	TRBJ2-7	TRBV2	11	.	TGTGCCAGCAGTTCGAGCTACGAGCAGTACTTC	CASSSSYEQYF
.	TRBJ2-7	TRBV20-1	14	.	TGCAGTGCTAGTGAGAGGGTCCCCCTGCCAGAGCAGTACTTC	CSASERVPLPEQYF
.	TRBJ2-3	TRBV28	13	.	TGTGCCAGCTACCGTCGGCCAACAGATACGCAGTATTTT	CASYRRPTDTQYF
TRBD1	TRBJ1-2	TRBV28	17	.	TGTGCCAGCAGAAGTCCGAGGACAGGGAGAATTAACTATGGCTACACCTTC	CASRSPRTGRINYGYTF
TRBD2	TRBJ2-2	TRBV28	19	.	TGTGCCAGCAGTTCCATCTTCCCCCTAGCGGGGGGTAGAACCGGGGAGCTGTTTTTT	CASSSIFPLAGGRTGELFF
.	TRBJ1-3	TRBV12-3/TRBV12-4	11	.	TGTGCCAGCACCCTTTCCCGAACCATATATTTT	CASTLSRTIYF
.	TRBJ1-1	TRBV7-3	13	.	TGTGCCAGCAGCTTTCAGTTTAACACTGAAGCTTTCTTT	CASSFQFNTEAFF
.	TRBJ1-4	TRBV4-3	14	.	TGCGCCAGCAGCCTATCCGGGACCGACAAAAAACTGTTTTTT	CASSLSGTDKKLFF
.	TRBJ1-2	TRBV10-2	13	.	TGCGCCAGCAGTGAGGTTGGTGGCTATGGCTACACCTTC	CASSEVGGYGYTF
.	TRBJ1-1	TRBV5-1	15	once	TGCGCCAGCAGCTTACAGGGCCTCATGAACACTGAAGCTTTCTTT	CASSLQGLMNTEAFF
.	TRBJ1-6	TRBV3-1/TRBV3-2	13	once	TGTGCCAGCAGCCGGGAGCATGGATCACCCCTCCACTTT	CASSREHGSPLHF
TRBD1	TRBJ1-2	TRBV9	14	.	TGTGCCAGCAGCCCAGAACAGGGGGGGTACGGCTACACCTTC	CASSPEQGGYGYTF
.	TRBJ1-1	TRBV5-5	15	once	TGTGCCAGCAGCCTCGGGAGAACAGAGAACACTGAAGCTTTCTTT	CASSLGRTENTEAFF
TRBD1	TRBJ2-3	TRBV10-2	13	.	TGCGCCAGCAGGGGACAGGGGTCCCCTACGCAGTATTTT	CASRGQGSPTQYF
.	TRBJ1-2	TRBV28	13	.	TGTGCCAGCACCCCCCTATTACCCTATGGCTACACCTTC	CASTPLLPYGYTF
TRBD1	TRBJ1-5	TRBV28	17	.	TGTGCCAGCAGTTTAATCGGACAGGGGTCCTTCAATCAGCCCCAGCATTTT	CASSLIGQGSFNQPQHF
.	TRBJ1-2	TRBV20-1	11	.	TGCAGTGCTGAGCCCCTCTATGGCTACACCTTC	CSAEPLYGYTF